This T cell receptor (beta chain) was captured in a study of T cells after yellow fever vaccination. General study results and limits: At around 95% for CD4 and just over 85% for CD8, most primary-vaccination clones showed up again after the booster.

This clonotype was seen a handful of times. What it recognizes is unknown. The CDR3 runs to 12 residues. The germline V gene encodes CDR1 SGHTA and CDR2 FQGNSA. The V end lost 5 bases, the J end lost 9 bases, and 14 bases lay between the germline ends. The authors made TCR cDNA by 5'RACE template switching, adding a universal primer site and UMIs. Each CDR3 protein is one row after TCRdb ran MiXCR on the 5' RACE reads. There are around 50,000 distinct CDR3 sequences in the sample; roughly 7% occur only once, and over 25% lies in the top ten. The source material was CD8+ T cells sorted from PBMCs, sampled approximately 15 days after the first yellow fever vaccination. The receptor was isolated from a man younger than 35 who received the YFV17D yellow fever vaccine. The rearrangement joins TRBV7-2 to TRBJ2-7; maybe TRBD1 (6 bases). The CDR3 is CASSRPDSGQYV. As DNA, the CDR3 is TGTGCCAGCAGCCGACCGGACAGTGGGCAGTACGTC.